This T cell receptor (beta chain) was identified in a study of identical twins. Study results and limitations: A lower insertion count was a feature of abundant cord blood beta clonotypes, with no such feature in memory repertoires. Sequences that were beta out-of-frame showed weaker excess twin sharing. A cross-sectional statistical analysis, not follow-up of the same donors, supported the conclusions.

This clonotype was found a few times. What it recognizes is unknown. The CDR3 is 12 residues long. Trimming stripped 3 bases from V and 3 bases from J, with 9 bases between. Germline V gene lookup returns CDR1 DFQATT and CDR2 SNEGSKA (reference sequence). The cDNA had a unique molecular identifier and a template-switch universal primer site. Each CDR3 protein gets one entry after TCRdb re-called the 5' RACE reads with MiXCR. The sample gives a few hundred thousand distinct CDR3 sequences, 13% to 15% of which show up once; more than 0.4% is in the top ten. These data are also associated with another study on yellow fever vaccine responses in identical twins.

Sequencing used CD4+ T cells sorted from blood. This sequence joins TRBV20-1 and TRBJ2-7; D is ambiguous. The origin of this receptor is a woman younger than 35 in good health. The CDR3 loop is CSASPGLYEQYV. CDR3 bases: TGCAGTGCTAGTCCGGGTCTCTACGAGCAGTACGTC.